The following is a TCR beta chain sequence with its context. Antigen specificity is unknown. A much larger clone lies one base from this, so it may be a read error. Systemic immunosuppression or a history of autoimmune disease excluded patients. Libraries were prepared by immunoSEQ multiplex PCR; TCRdb keeps only in-frame clonotypes and omits some of them. The table includes 65,000 to 80,000 clones, about nine tenths detected once. Germline V gene data show CDR1 as LNHNV and CDR2 as YYDKDF (reference sequence). The CDR3 is 13 residues long. This specimen belongs to a study of OX40 agonist ivuxolimab in advanced cancers. On the study more broadly: Cancers in dose escalation were hepatocellular, melanoma, renal cell and head and neck.

Study-wide findings and caveats: Also present in some nonresponders was a low level of normalized T-cell clonal expansion.

The chain carries TRBV15 and TRBJ1-4; no reliable D call. The material was CD4+ or CD8+ T cells sorted from blood, obtained in a trial of the OX40 agonist ivuxolimab. The sequence derives from an adult with an advanced solid tumor such as melanoma, head and neck, liver or kidney cancer. The DNA for the CDR3 is TGTGCCATCAGCAGAGATCGAATAGAAAAACTGTTTTTT. Translation gives CAISRDRIEKLFF.